A single sample gave rise to the 15 T cell receptor beta chains below, sequenced in a study of shared clonotypes between healthy human individuals. Produced via immunoSEQ multiplex PCR; TCRdb's table is partial and in-frame only. The sample carries fewer than 550,000 clones, over 75% recorded once. The sequencing input was PBMCs. The origin of the receptors is a woman aged 40 to 55 in good health. Some clones in this sample may be carry-over from other donors' samples.

This clone was detected ten times or more. This sample also contains other DNA sequences that code for the same CDR3. The chain is built from TRBV7-2 and TRBJ2-1; D ambiguous. The germline V and J ends were trimmed by 3 bases and 12 bases, with 12 bases remaining between them. Germline CDR1 is SGHTA and CDR2 is FQGNSA. The CDR3 consists of 12 residues. The CDR3 DNA follows: TGTGCCAGCAGCTTCCCAGAAAGACTGCAGTTCTTC. Translation gives CASSFPERLQFF.

The J gene is TRBJ2-3, the V gene TRBV7-9; no clear D. CDR1 is SEHNR and CDR2 is FQNEAQ in the germline V gene (reference sequence). The CDR3 length is 15 residues. The ends were cut back, 3 bases at V and 0 bases at J, with 10 bases in the middle. The DNA of the CDR3 is TGTGCCAGCAGCTTTAACCCACTTAGCACAGATACGCAGTATTTT. As protein: CASSFNPLSTDTQYF.

As DNA, the CDR3 is TGTGCCAGCAGCAGGGGATGGGCTGGAAACACCATATATTTT. It translates to CASSRGWAGNTIYF. The chain joins TRBV25-1 to TRBJ1-3, with D possibly TRBD1 on 6 matching bases. Per the germline V gene, CDR1 is MGHDK and CDR2 is SYGVNS. The CDR3 is 14 amino acids. The V and J ends lost 6 bases and 2 bases respectively, with 11 bases between them. Together with reference TRBV25-1 and TRBJ1-3, the CDR3 gives the full variable domain: EADIYQTPRYLVIGTGKKITLECSQTMGHDKMYWYQQDPGMELHLIHYSYGVNSTEKGDLSSESTVSRIRTEHFPLTLESARPSHTSQYLCASSRGWAGNTIYFGEGSWLTVV.

The chain employs TRBV18 and TRBJ2-1; D gene unclear. The CDR3 runs 14 residues. Trimming shortened V by 1 base and J by 8 bases, and 12 bases separated the two germline ends. CDR1 and CDR2 (germline): KGHSH, LQKENI. The CDR3 DNA sequence: TGTGCCAGCTCACCACGGTCAGTACGGTATGAGCAGTTCTTC. It codes for CASSPRSVRYEQFF.

J is TRBJ2-7 and V is TRBV5-1, with 10 bases matching TRBD2. Trimming took 3 bases from V and 7 from J; bases not matched to a gene: 7. There are 14 residues in the CDR3. Germline lookup yields CDR1 SGHRS and CDR2 YFSETQ. For the CDR3, the DNA is TGCGCCAGCAGCTCTCTAGCGGGAGATGGGGAGCAGTACTTC. Its translation: CASSSLAGDGEQYF. The whole variable domain, filled in from reference TRBV5-1 and TRBJ2-7, reads KAGVTQTPRYLIKTRGQQVTLSCSPISGHRSVSWYQQTPGQGLQFLFEYFSETQRNKGNFPGRFSGRQFSNSRSEMNVSTLELGDSALYLCASSSLAGDGEQYFGPGTRLTVT.

V usage is TRBV25-1 and J usage is TRBJ2-7; D not certain. The length of the CDR3 is 13 residues. Trimming left V 3 bases short and J 4 bases short, with 10 bases between. Germline-derived CDR1 and CDR2 are MGHDK and SYGVNS. Here the CDR3 reads CASSDPGRYEQYF. DNA of the CDR3: TGTGCCAGCAGTGATCCGGGTCGGTACGAGCAGTACTTC.

This clone occurred a few times. Other DNA sequences in this sample translate to the same CDR3. The chain links TRBV28 to TRBJ2-7; 7 bases fit TRBD2. The CDR3 sequence is 14 residues long. The trim removed 1 base at V and 3 bases at J, leaving 3 bases unmatched. Germline V CDR1 and CDR2: MDHEN, SYDVKM. The CDR3 coding sequence is TGTGCCAGCAGTTTATTGGGCGGGAGCTACGAGCAGTACTTC. The encoded protein is CASSLLGGSYEQYF. Full variable domain (rest looked up from reference TRBV28 and TRBJ2-7): DVKVTQSSRYLVKRTGEKVFLECVQDMDHENMFWYRQDPGLGLRLIYFSYDVKMKEKGDIPEGYSVSREKKERFSLILESASTNQTSMYLCASSLLGGSYEQYFGPGTRLTVT.

V gene TRBV6-1 combines with J gene TRBJ2-1; possible D gene TRBD2, 6 bases. The CDR3 sequence is 16 residues long. The germline V gene encodes CDR1 MNHNS and CDR2 SASEGT. Trimming took off 4 bases at V and 3 bases at J, with 16 bases between the two ends. CDR3 bases: TGTGCCAGCAGTGTTCCCGCGGGACTGAGCTACAATGAGCAGTTCTTC. Its protein is CASSVPAGLSYNEQFF.

This clone has just a few counts. The rearrangement uses TRBV30 and TRBJ2-6, with D uncertain. The V gene's germline CDR1 is GTSNPN and CDR2 SVGIG (reference sequence). Trimming stripped 0 bases from V and 0 bases from J, with 6 bases between. The CDR3 covers 15 residues. The CDR3 region has the DNA TGTGCCTGGAGTGTAGCCCCCTCTGGGGCCAACGTCCTGACTTTC. Residues: CAWSVAPSGANVLTF.

This clone came up many times. This chain uses TRBV28 with TRBJ2-7; tentatively, D is TRBD2 (6 bases). The V gene's germline CDR1 is MDHEN and CDR2 SYDVKM. The CDR3 runs 14 residues. Trimming removed 5 bases from V and 4 bases from J, with 15 bases in between. The CDR3 sequence is CASSPQEGRYEQYF. The CDR3 coding sequence is TGTGCCAGCAGTCCCCAGGAGGGGCGGTACGAGCAGTACTTC.

V is TRBV27 and J is TRBJ2-6; D unresolved. The CDR3 consists of 14 residues. V was trimmed by 4 bases and J by 0 bases, leaving 4 bases between them. Germline V gene sequence: CDR1 MNHEY, CDR2 SMNVEV (reference sequence). CDR3 amino acids: CASSWGSGANVLTF. Here the CDR3 DNA reads TGTGCCAGCAGTTGGGGCTCTGGGGCCAACGTCCTGACTTTC.

J is TRBJ2-3 and V is TRBV4-1; TRBD2 matches at 9 bases. Trimming at V came to 1 base and at J to 4 bases, leaving 9 bases not matched to a gene. Germline V CDR1 and CDR2: MGHRA, YSYEKL. CDR3 size: 17 residues. CDR3 nucleotides: TGCGCCAGCAGCCAAGTAGGGGGCGGGAGGGGGGCAGATACGCAGTATTTT. It encodes CASSQVGGGRGADTQYF.

A few counts support this clone. The chain recombines TRBV19 with TRBJ2-2, with 10 bases fitting TRBD1. The CDR3 spans 14 residues. Germline V lookup: CDR1 LNHDA, CDR2 SQIVND (reference sequence). Trimming at V came to 5 bases and at J to 6 bases, leaving 3 bases not matched to a gene. The CDR3 loop reads CASSGTGVAGELFF. Here the CDR3 DNA reads TGTGCCAGTAGTGGGACAGGGGTGGCCGGGGAGCTGTTTTTT.

V usage is TRBV28 and J usage is TRBJ2-1, with 10 bases that match TRBD2. The germline V gene has CDR1 MDHEN and CDR2 SYDVKM. This CDR3 contains 15 residues. Trimming at V came to 3 bases and at J to 6 bases, leaving 5 bases not matched to a gene. DNA of the CDR3: TGTGCCAGCAGTTTGGCTAGCGGGAGCCGCAATGAGCAGTTCTTC. Amino acids: CASSLASGSRNEQFF. Complete variable domain (other parts from reference TRBV28 and TRBJ2-1): DVKVTQSSRYLVKRTGEKVFLECVQDMDHENMFWYRQDPGLGLRLIYFSYDVKMKEKGDIPEGYSVSREKKERFSLILESASTNQTSMYLCASSLASGSRNEQFFGPGTRLTVL.

J is TRBJ1-4 and V is TRBV5-4; TRBD1 might be the D (5 bases). In germline, CDR1 is SGHNT, CDR2 YYREEE (reference sequence). The CDR3 has 16 residues. V was clipped by 0 bases and J by 3 bases, with 12 bases between them. The CDR3 here is CASSLEPGRANEKLFF. The CDR3 DNA reads TGTGCCAGCAGCTTGGAACCGGGACGGGCTAATGAAAAACTGTTTTTT. Together with reference TRBV5-4 and TRBJ1-4, the CDR3 gives the full variable domain: ETGVTQSPTHLIKTRGQQVTLRCSSQSGHNTVSWYQQALGQGPQFIFQYYREEENGRGNFPPRFSGLQFPNYSSELNVNALELDDSALYLCASSLEPGRANEKLFFGSGTQLSVL.